This T cell receptor (beta chain) came from a study of breast tumors, draining lymph nodes, adjacent tissues. General study points: That most tumor T cells come from lymph nodes remained unproven.

About this clonotype: The antigen is not known. It may be a read error: a sequence one base away is much more abundant.

Breast cancer patients provided tissue from their axillary draining lymph nodes. The CDR3 loop spans 12 amino acids. Trimming cost V 5 bases and J 7 bases, with 10 bases left between them. Each CDR3 protein is one row after TCRdb ran MiXCR on the multiplex PCR reads. Of roughly 130,000 distinct CDR3 sequences listed, approximately 20% were seen once; the top ten hold roughly 4%. The sequence was collected from a female donor with breast cancer. Some clones in this sample may be carry-over from other donors' samples. Source material: axillary lymph node tissue. The chain couples TRBV12-3 or TRBV12-4 to TRBJ2-3; a possible D gene is TRBD2 (6 bases). CDR3 sequence (DNA): TGTGCCAGCAGTGGCCTAGCGAATACGCAGTATTTT. As protein: CASSGLANTQYF.